This T cell receptor beta chain was sequenced in a study of control samples from healthy donors and cancer patients. V dropped 2 bases and J dropped 5 bases, with 12 bases sitting between them. This CDR3 has 15 residues. Germline CDR1 reads SGHNT; CDR2 reads YENEEA. Libraries were prepared by immunoSEQ multiplex PCR; TCRdb keeps only in-frame clonotypes and omits some of them. The sample has some 130,000 clones; around nine tenths are singletons. This sequence joins TRBV11-3 and TRBJ2-2; tentatively, D is TRBD1 (6 bases). Sequencing was carried out using blood. The clonotype originates from a man aged 18 to 29 in good health. For the CDR3, the DNA is TGTGCCAGCAGCTTACGCTGGCAGGGGACCGGGGAGCTGTTTTTT. Its protein is CASSLRWQGTGELFF.